Described below is a single T cell receptor beta chain sequence and its context. Its specific antigen is unknown. Base qualities are not at hand, and no much larger clone is one base apart. The data originate from a study of blood T cell repertoires in COVID-19 (dated by TCRdb to between 2020 and 2021). Context from the whole study: Collaborator samples came from the United States, Italy and Spain and covered acute and convalescent phases of COVID-19. The material from the prospective study consisted of cDNA or gDNA derived from T cells, B-cell-depleted T cells, or PBMCs. The dataset comprised deeply sampled blood TCRbeta repertoires from subjects exposed to, actively infected with, or recovered from COVID-19. A freely available public database, intended as a resource for researchers studying the immune response to SARS-CoV-2, is where the repertoires were released. Samples were obtained from the ongoing ImmuneRACE study (first 160 participants) and from approximately 1,200 subjects provided by 6 global collaborators. Sample metadata almost always included a de-identified subject ID, COVID-19 status, age in years and sex. HLA class I and class II types, where available, came from metadata supplied by the sample provider rather than from assay-based typing. Summary of the overall study and its limitations: The amount of clinical and demographic metadata varied by source and participant and was provided uncurated.

Participants in the prospective study were aged about 18 to 90 years, lived in 20 to 25 United States geographic areas, and enrolled through a virtual design. To assign participants to cohorts, the prospective study relied on clinical history that participants themselves reported in a screening survey and a study questionnaire. In the prospective study, whole blood, serum and a nasopharyngeal or oropharyngeal swab were collected from each participant by mobile phlebotomists. Participants in the prospective study had the option to provide additional blood draws and questionnaires over a 2-month period. Prospective study blood samples were shipped either frozen or at room temperature before DNA extraction. Spanning cysteine to phenylalanine, the CDR3 consists of 18 amino acids. Only the CDR3 DNA stays, 54 bases, in frame from base 1. TCRbeta CDR3 regions were amplified from genomic DNA by means of the immunoSEQ Assay, a bias-controlled multiplex PCR. The authors' analysis ran thus. Nucleated cell counts per sample were estimated from amplification of reference gene primers within the assay. Sequence reads were collapsed and filtered to measure the absolute abundance of every unique TCRbeta CDR3 rearrangement. For each sample, productive Simpson clonality was calculated by taking the square root of Simpson's diversity index across productive rearrangements. TCRdb limited this immuneACCESS table to in-frame rearrangements with V and J called. A share of clones is missing; checked studies link under half to unresolved V genes, and the rest is unexplained. V, J and clone size derive from that table, while D and trimming were established from the DNA sequence. The sample records about 240,000 clones, approximately 83% of which are singletons. Together, the top ten hold about 3.3% of the sample.

The sequence joins TRBV21-1 to TRBJ2-5; TRBD1 is the table's D call, not checked against the DNA. TRBV21-1 has pseudogene status. Source material: PBMCs or T cells enriched from blood (not recorded which). The origin of this receptor is a woman in her 40s with acute COVID-19. The DNA sequence follows: TGTGCCAGCAGCAAAGAGGGCTGCGGACAGCCCCAGAGGGAGACCCAGTACTTC. Translated, this is CASSKEGCGQPQRETQYF.